These 14 T cell receptor beta chains came from one sample sequenced in a study of T cell clones after liver transplantation. The data were produced by immunoSEQ multiplex PCR, yet TCRdb's version contains in-frame clones alone and is incomplete. The sample includes 65,000 to 70,000 clones, more than 85% of them seen just once. The sequencing here drew on CD4+ T cells from blood, taken roughly 26 months after liver transplant. These receptors originate from a human patient who received a liver transplant. Certain T cells may be donor cells from the graft.

The J gene is TRBJ2-7, the V gene TRBV28; TRBD2 is a possible D gene (6 bases). The V gene's germline CDR1 is MDHEN and CDR2 SYDVKM. CDR3 length equals 16 residues. The V end was cut by 8 bases, the J end by 7 bases, with 27 bases between. CDR3 DNA: TGTGCCAGCTCCTCCAGCGGGCTACCCTCCGCCTGGGAGCAGTACTTC. Translated, it gives CASSSSGLPSAWEQYF.

This chain uses TRBV14 with TRBJ1-3; D unclear. The CDR3 length is 13 residues. V was clipped by 3 bases and J by 2 bases, with 5 bases between them. Germline CDR1 SGHDN, CDR2 FVKESK. The CDR3 protein is CASSQSAGNTIYF. The CDR3 DNA is TGTGCCAGCAGCCAGAGTGCTGGAAACACCATATATTTT.

The CDR3, as DNA: TGTGCCAGCAGCTTCGGGTACGATAATCAGCCCCAGCATTTT. The encoded protein is CASSFGYDNQPQHF. The chain carries TRBV7-2 and TRBJ1-5; no reliable D call. The CDR3 consists of 14 residues. Germline V lookup: CDR1 SGHTA, CDR2 FQGNSA. V lost 3 bases to trimming and J lost 4 bases, with 10 bases between them.

The chain employs TRBV7-2 and TRBJ2-7, with 10 nucleotides matching TRBD2. Germline V gene lookup returns CDR1 SGHTA and CDR2 FQGNSA. The CDR3 runs 18 residues. Trimming at V came to 5 bases and at J to 6 bases, leaving 19 bases not matched to a gene. As DNA, the CDR3 is TGTGCCAGCAGCCACCAGGGGGCTAGCGGGAGTTTAGGAGGCGAGCAGTACTTC. Amino acids: CASSHQGASGSLGGEQYF. The full variable domain, rest sourced from reference TRBV7-2 and TRBJ2-7, is GAGVSQSPSNKVTEKGKDVELRCDPISGHTALYWYRQSLGQGLEFLIYFQGNSAPDKSGLPSDRFSAERTGGSVSTLTIQRTQQEDSAVYLCASSHQGASGSLGGEQYFGPGTRLTVT.

This sequence joins TRBV7-6 and TRBJ2-5, with no clear D. V was trimmed by 4 bases and J by 4 bases, leaving 4 bases between them. CDR3 length: 11 amino acids. Germline CDR1 is SGHVS and CDR2 is FNYEAQ. The CDR3 is CASSSSETQYF. The CDR3 bases are TGTGCCAGCAGCTCCTCAGAGACCCAGTACTTC.

The V and J genes are TRBV27 and TRBJ2-5, with 7 bases fitting TRBD2. This CDR3 contains 16 residues. With V trimmed by 3 bases and J by 1 base, 8 bases remained unmatched. Per the germline V gene, CDR1 is MNHEY and CDR2 is SMNVEV (reference sequence). The CDR3 bases are TGTGCCAGCAGTTTGGCCAGCGGGGCAATCCAAGAGACCCAGTACTTC. Amino acids: CASSLASGAIQETQYF.

The chain has TRBV5-5 and TRBJ2-1; 10 nucleotides agree with TRBD2. The CDR3 spans 15 residues. CDR1 is SGHKS, CDR2 YYEKEE, per germline (reference sequence). V trimming: 4 bases; J trimming: 8 bases; junction bases outside the gene matches: 9. The CDR3: CASSPASGSEYEQFF. DNA of the CDR3: TGTGCCAGCAGCCCTGCTAGCGGGAGCGAGTATGAGCAGTTCTTC.

V is TRBV30 and J is TRBJ2-1; no clear D. Germline CDR1 and CDR2: GTSNPN and SVGIG (reference sequence). Trimming took off 3 bases at V and 5 bases at J, with 17 bases between the two ends. This CDR3 is 15 amino acids long. CDR3 region: CAWSAIGPKDNEQFF. CDR3 coding DNA: TGTGCCTGGAGCGCTATCGGGCCCAAGGACAATGAGCAGTTCTTC.

The chain couples TRBV5-6 to TRBJ1-4; D is possibly TRBD1 (6 bases). CDR3 length: 15 residues. Germline V CDR1 and CDR2: SGHDT, YYEEEE. V was trimmed by 6 bases and J by 3 bases, leaving 15 bases between them. The CDR3 DNA reads as TGTGCCAGCACCACGTGGGGGCAGGCTAATGAAAAACTGTTTTTT. Translation: CASTTWGQANEKLFF.

The chain carries TRBV7-9 and TRBJ2-2; D gene ambiguous. Trimming left V 5 bases short and J 6 bases short, with 10 bases between. The CDR3 covers 13 residues. Germline CDR1 reads SEHNR; CDR2 reads FQNEAQ (reference sequence). CDR3 protein: CASSLPVAGELFF. In DNA, the CDR3 is TGTGCCAGCAGCCTACCGGTAGCCGGGGAGCTGTTTTTT. Filled out from reference TRBV7-9 and TRBJ2-2, the complete variable domain reads DTGVSQNPRHKITKRGQNVTFRCDPISEHNRLYWYRQTLGQGPEFLTYFQNEAQLEKSRLLSDRFSAERPKGSFSTLEIQRTEQGDSAMYLCASSLPVAGELFFGEGSRLTVL.

V gene TRBV10-2 combines with J gene TRBJ2-2; no firm D call. Trimming pared 1 base from V and 6 bases from J, leaving 6 bases between. Germline V lookup: CDR1 WSHSY, CDR2 SAAADI. The CDR3 totals 13 residues. CDR3 protein: CASSELISGELFF. As DNA, the CDR3 is TGCGCCAGCAGTGAGTTGATCTCCGGGGAGCTGTTTTTT.

The genes are TRBV7-8 and TRBJ2-7; 9 nucleotides align to TRBD2. This CDR3 is built from 13 residues. Germline lookup yields CDR1 SGHVS and CDR2 FQNEAQ. The junction had 7 bases not matched to a gene; V was cut back by 8 bases and J by 5 bases. The CDR3, as DNA: TGTGCCAGCGGCGCGGGAGGGCCGAACGAGCAGTACTTC. Amino acid sequence: CASGAGGPNEQYF.

The table lists this clone with a count of one. This chain links TRBV19 with TRBJ2-5; 10 nucleotides match TRBD1. With V trimmed by 5 bases and J by 5 bases, 5 bases remained unmatched. Germline assignment: CDR1 LNHDA and CDR2 SQIVND (reference sequence). The CDR3 has 14 residues. The CDR3 region is CASSPRQGAETQYF. CDR3 sequence (DNA): TGTGCCAGTAGTCCCCGACAGGGGGCCGAGACCCAGTACTTC.

The chain employs TRBV7-6 and TRBJ2-3; possibly TRBD2 for D (5 bases). Germline-derived CDR1 and CDR2 are SGHVS and FNYEAQ. Trimming shortened V by 2 bases and J by 3 bases, and 9 bases separated the two germline ends. The CDR3 loop spans 14 amino acids. The CDR3 region is CASSLSSGTDTQYF. The DNA for the CDR3 is TGTGCCAGCAGCTTATCCTCGGGAACAGATACGCAGTATTTT.